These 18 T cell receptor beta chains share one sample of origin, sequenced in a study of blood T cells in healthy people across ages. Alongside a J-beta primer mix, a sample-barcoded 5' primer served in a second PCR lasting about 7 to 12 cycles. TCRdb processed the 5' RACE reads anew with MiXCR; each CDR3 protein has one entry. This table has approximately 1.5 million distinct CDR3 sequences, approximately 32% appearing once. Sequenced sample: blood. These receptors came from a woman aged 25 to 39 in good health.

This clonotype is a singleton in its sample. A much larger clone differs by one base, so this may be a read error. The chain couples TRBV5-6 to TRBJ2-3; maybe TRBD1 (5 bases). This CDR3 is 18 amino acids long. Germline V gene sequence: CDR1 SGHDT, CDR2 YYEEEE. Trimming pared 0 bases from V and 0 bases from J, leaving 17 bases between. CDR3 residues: CASSLVLVGAPSTDTQYF. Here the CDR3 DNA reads TGTGCCAGCAGCTTGGTTTTGGTAGGGGCTCCTAGCACAGATACGCAGTATTTT.

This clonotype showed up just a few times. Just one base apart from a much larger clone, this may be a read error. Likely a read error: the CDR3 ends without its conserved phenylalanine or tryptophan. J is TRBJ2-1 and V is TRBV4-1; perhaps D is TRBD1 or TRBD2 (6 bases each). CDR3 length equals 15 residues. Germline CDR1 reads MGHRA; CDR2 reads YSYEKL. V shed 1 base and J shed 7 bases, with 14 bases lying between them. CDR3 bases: TGCGCCAGCAGCCAAGGTGGGGGGCTTTTGAATGAGCAGTTCGTC. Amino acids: CASSQGGGLLNEQFV.

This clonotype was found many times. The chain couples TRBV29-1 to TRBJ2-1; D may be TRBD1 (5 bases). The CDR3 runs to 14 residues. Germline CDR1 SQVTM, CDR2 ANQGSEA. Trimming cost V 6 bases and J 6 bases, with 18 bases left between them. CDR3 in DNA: TGCAGCGTATCCCAGGGTAAGGCGATCAATGAGCAGTTCTTC. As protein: CSVSQGKAINEQFF.

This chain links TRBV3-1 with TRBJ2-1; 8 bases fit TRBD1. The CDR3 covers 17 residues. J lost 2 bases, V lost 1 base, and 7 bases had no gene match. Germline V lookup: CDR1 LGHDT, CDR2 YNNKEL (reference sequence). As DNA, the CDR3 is TGTGCCAGCAGCCAAGGGACAGGGAAGGGGGCCTACAATGAGCAGTTCTTC. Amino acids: CASSQGTGKGAYNEQFF.

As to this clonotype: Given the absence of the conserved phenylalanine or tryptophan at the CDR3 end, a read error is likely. In DNA, the CDR3 is TGCAGTGCTAGAGAATCCTCGGGACAGGCCGGACAAGAGACCCAGTACCTC. Its translation is CSARESSGQAGQETQYL. The rearrangement links TRBV20-1 to TRBJ2-5, with 8 nucleotides matching TRBD1. This CDR3 has 17 amino acids. CDR1 is DFQATT and CDR2 is SNEGSKA in the germline V gene (reference sequence). Trimming at V came to 0 bases and at J to 2 bases, leaving 11 bases not matched to a gene.

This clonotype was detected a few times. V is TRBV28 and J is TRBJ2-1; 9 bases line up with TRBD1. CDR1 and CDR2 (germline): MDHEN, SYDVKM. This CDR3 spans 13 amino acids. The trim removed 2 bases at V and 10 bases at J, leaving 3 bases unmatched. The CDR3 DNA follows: TGTGCCAGCAGTTTACGCGGGACAGGGGAGCAGTTCTTC. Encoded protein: CASSLRGTGEQFF.

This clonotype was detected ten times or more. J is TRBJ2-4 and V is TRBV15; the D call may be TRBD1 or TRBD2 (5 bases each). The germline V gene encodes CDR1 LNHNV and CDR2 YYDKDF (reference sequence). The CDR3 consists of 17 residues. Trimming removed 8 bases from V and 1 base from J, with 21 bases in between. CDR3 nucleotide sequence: TGTGCCACCGAGGGACGAAAATCACTAACGGCCAAAAACATTCAGTACTTC. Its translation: CATEGRKSLTAKNIQYF.

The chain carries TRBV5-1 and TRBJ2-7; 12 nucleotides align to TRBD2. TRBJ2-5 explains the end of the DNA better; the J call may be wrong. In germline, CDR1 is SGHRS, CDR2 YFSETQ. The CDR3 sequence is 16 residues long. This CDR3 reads CASRDGTSGLQETQYF. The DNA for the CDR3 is TGCGCCAGCAGAGATGGGACTAGCGGGTTACAAGAGACCCAGTACTTC.

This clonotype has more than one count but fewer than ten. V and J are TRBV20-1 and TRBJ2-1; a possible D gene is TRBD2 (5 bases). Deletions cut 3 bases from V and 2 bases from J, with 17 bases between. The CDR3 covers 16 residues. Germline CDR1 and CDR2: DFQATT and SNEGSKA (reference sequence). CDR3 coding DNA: TGCAGTGCTAGTCCAGTGGAGGACGGAACCTACAATGAGCAGTTCTTC. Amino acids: CSASPVEDGTYNEQFF.

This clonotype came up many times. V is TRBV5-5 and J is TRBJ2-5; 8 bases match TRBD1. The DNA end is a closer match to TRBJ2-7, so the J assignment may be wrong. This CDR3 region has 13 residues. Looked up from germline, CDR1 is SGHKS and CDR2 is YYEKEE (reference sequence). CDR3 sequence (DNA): TGTGCCAGCAGCCGGACAGGGCAGCACGAGCAGTACTTC. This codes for CASSRTGQHEQYF.

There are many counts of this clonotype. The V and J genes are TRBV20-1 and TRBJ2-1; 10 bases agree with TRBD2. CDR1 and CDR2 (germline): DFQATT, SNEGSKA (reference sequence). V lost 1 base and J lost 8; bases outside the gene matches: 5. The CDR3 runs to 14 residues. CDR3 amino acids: CSARVSGRADEQFF. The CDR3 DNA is TGCAGTGCTAGAGTCAGCGGGAGGGCCGATGAGCAGTTCTTC.

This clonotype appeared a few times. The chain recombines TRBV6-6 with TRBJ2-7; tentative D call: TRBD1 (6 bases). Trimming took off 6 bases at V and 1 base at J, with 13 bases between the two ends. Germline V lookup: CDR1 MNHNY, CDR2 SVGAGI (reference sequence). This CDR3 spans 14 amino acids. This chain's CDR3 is CASRLGGASYEQYF. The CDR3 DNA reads TGTGCCAGCAGGCTAGGGGGTGCGTCCTACGAGCAGTACTTC.

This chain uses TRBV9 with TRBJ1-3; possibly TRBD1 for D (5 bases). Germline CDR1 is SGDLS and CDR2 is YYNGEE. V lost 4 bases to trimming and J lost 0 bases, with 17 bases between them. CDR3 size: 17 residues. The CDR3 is CASSPHVGASSGNTIYF. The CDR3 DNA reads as TGTGCCAGCAGCCCACATGTTGGGGCTTCCTCTGGAAACACCATATATTTT.

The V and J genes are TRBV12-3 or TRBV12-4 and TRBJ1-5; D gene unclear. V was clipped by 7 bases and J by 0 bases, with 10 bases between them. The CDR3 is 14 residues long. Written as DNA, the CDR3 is TGTGCCAGCATGGACGGGTATAGCAATCAGCCCCAGCATTTT. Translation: CASMDGYSNQPQHF.

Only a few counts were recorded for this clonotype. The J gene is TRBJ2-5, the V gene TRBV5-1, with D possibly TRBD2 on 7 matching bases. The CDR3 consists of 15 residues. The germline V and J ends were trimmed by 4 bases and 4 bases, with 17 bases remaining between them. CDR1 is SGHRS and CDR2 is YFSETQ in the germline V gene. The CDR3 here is CASSQGGASGETQYF. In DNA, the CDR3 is TGCGCCAGCAGCCAAGGGGGGGCGAGCGGAGAGACCCAGTACTTC.

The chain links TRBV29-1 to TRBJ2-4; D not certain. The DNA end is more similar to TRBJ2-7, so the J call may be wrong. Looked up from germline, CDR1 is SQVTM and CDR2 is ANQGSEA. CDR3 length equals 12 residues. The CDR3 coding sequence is TGCAGCGTCGGAGACGGCCCCCACGAGCAGTACTTC. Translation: CSVGDGPHEQYF.

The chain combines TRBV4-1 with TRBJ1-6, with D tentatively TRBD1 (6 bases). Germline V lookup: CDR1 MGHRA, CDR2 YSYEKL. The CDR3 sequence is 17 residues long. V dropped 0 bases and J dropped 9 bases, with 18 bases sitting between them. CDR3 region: CASSQEEQGLSSSPLHF. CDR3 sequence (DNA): TGCGCCAGCAGCCAAGAGGAACAGGGACTATCGAGTTCACCCCTCCACTTT.

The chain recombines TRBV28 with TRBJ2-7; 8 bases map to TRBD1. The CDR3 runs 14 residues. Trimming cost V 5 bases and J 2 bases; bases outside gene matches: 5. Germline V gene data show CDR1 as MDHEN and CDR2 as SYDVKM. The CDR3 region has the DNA TGTGCCAGCAGTCCCTCGGACAGGGCCTACGAGCAGTACTTC. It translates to CASSPSDRAYEQYF.